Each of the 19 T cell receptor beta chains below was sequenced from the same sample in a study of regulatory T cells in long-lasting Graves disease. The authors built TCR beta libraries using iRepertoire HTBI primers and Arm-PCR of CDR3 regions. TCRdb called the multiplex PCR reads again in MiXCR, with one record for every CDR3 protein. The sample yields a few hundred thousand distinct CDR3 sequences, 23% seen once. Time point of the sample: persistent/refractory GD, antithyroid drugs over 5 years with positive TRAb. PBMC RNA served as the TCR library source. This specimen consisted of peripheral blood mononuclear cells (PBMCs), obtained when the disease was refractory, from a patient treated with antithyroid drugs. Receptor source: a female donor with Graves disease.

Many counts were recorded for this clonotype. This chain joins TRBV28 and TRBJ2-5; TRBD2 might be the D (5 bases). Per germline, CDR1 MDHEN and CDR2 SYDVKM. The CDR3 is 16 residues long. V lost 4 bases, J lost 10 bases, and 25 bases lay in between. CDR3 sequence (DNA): TGTGCCAGCAGTTCCCCCTCCGATCTGACACTCGGAGGCCAGTACTTC. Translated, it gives CASSSPSDLTLGGQYF.

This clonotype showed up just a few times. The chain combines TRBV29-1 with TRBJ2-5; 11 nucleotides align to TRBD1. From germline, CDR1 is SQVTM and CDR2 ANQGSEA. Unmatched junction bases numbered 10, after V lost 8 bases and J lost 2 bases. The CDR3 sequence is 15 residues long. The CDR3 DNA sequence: TGCAGCCTGGCGGCGGGGACAGGGGGGCAAGAGACCCAGTACTTC. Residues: CSLAAGTGGQETQYF.

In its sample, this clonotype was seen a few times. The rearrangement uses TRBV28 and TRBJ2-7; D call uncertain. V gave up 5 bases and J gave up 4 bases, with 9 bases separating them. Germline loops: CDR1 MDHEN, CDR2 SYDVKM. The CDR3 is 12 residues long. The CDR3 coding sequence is TGTGCCAGCAGTGCCCAGGTTTACGAGCAGTACTTC. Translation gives CASSAQVYEQYF.

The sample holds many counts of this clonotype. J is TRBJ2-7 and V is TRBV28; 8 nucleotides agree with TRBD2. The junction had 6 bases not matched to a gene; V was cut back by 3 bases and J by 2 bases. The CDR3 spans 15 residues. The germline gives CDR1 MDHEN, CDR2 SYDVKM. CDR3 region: CASSFRAGGPYEQYF. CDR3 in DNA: TGTGCCAGCAGTTTCCGGGCGGGAGGTCCCTACGAGCAGTACTTC. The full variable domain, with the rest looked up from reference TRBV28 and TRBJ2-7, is DVKVTQSSRYLVKRTGEKVFLECVQDMDHENMFWYRQDPGLGLRLIYFSYDVKMKEKGDIPEGYSVSREKKERFSLILESASTNQTSMYLCASSFRAGGPYEQYFGPGTRLTVT.

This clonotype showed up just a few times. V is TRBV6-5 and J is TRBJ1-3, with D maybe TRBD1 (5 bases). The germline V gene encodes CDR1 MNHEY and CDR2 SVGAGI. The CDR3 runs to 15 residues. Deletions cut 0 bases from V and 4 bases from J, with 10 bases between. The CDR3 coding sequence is TGTGCCAGCAGTTACTCTTCGGGGCTCGGAAACACCATATATTTT. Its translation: CASSYSSGLGNTIYF.

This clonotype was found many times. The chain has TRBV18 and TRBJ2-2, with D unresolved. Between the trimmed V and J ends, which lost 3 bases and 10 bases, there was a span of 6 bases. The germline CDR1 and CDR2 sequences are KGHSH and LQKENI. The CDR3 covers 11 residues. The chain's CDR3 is CASSPDEELFF. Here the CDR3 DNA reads TGTGCCAGCTCACCGGACGAGGAGCTGTTTTTT.

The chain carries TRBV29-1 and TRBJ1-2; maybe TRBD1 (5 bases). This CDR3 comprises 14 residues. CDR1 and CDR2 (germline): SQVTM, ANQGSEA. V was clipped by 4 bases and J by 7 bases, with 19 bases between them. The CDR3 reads CSVVPSVSGGGYTF. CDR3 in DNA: TGCAGCGTTGTTCCGAGTGTTTCGGGGGGTGGCTACACCTTC.

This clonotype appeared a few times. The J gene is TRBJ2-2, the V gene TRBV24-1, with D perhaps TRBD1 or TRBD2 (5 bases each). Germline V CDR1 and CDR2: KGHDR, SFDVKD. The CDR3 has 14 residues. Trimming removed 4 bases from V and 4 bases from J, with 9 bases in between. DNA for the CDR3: TGTGCCACCAGTGACCCAGGGAGCACCGGGGAGCTGTTTTTT. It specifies CATSDPGSTGELFF.

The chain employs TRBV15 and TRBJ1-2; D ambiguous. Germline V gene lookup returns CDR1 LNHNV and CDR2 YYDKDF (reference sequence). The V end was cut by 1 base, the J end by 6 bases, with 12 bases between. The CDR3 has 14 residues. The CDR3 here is CATSRGPGENGYTF. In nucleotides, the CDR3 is TGTGCCACCAGCAGAGGTCCGGGAGAAAATGGCTACACCTTC.

The CDR3: CASSPISSRRVGEKLFF. The CDR3 coding sequence is TGTGCCAGCAGCCCAATCTCGTCGCGCAGGGTTGGTGAAAAACTGTTTTTT. J is TRBJ1-4 and V is TRBV5-5; D is perhaps TRBD1 (5 bases). The CDR3 has 17 amino acids. Germline CDR1 and CDR2: SGHKS and YYEKEE (reference sequence). V lost 4 bases and J lost 7, with 23 bases in between.

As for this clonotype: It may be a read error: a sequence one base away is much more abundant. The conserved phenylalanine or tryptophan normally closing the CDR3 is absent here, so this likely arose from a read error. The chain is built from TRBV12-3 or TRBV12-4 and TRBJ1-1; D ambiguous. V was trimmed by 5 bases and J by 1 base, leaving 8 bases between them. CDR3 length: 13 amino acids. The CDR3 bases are TGTGCCAGCAGTGGACGGAAGAACACTGAAGCTTTCTCT. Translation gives CASSGRKNTEAFS.

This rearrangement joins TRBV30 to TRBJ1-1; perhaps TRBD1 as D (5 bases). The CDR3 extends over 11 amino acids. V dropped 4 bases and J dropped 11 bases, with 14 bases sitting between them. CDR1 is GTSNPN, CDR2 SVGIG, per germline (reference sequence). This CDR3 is CAWTDGGRAFF. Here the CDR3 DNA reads TGTGCCTGGACCGATGGGGGACGCGCTTTCTTT. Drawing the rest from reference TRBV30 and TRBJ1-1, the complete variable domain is SQTIHQWPATLVQPVGSPLSLECTVEGTSNPNLYWYRQAAGRGLQLLFYSVGIGQISSEVPQNLSASRPQDRQFILSSKKLLLSDSGFYLCAWTDGGRAFFGQGTRLTVV.

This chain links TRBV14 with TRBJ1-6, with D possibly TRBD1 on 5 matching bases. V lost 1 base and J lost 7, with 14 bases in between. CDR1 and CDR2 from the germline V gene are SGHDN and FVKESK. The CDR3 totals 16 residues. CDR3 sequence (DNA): TGTGCCAGCAGCCAAGCGGGCAGGGCCTGGAATTCACCCCTCCACTTT. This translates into CASSQAGRAWNSPLHF. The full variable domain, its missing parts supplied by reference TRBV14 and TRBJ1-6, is EAGVTQFPSHSVIEKGQTVTLRCDPISGHDNLYWYRRVMGKEIKFLLHFVKESKQDESGMPNNRFLAERTGGTYSTLKVQPAELEDSGVYFCASSQAGRAWNSPLHFGNGTRLTVT.

The CDR3 DNA follows: TGTGCCAGTAGGGACCCCACGGGAGGTCTTGTCAGCGTGGGGCCCCAGCATTTT. Translating it yields CASRDPTGGLVSVGPQHF. The genes are TRBV19 and TRBJ1-5; no reliable D call. CDR1 and CDR2 (germline): LNHDA, SQIVND (reference sequence). The CDR3 spans 18 residues. Trimming took 6 bases from V and 9 from J, leaving 30 bases between them.

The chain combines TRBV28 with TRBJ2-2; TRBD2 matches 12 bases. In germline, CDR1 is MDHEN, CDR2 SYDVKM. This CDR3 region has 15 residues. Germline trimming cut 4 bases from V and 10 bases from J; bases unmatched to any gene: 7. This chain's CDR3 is CASSSLAGGPPELFF. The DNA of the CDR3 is TGTGCCAGCAGTTCCCTAGCGGGAGGGCCACCGGAGCTGTTTTTT. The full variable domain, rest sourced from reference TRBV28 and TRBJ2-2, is DVKVTQSSRYLVKRTGEKVFLECVQDMDHENMFWYRQDPGLGLRLIYFSYDVKMKEKGDIPEGYSVSREKKERFSLILESASTNQTSMYLCASSSLAGGPPELFFGEGSRLTVL.

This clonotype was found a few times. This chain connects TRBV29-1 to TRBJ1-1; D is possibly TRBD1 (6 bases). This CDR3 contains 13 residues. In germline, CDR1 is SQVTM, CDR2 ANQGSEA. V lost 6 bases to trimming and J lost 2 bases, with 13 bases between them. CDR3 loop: CSVTQGLNTEAFF. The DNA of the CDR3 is TGCAGCGTAACACAGGGTCTCAACACTGAAGCTTTCTTT.

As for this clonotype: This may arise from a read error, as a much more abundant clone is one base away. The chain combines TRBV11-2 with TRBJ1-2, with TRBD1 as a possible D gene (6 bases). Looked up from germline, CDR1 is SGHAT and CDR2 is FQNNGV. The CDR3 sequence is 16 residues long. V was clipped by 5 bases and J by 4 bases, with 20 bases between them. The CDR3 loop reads CASSTTLAGVSYGYTF. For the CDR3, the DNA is TGTGCCAGCAGCACAACGCTGGCAGGGGTTAGCTATGGCTACACCTTC. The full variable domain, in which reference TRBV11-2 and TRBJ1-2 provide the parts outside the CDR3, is EAGVAQSPRYKIIEKRQSVAFWCNPISGHATLYWYQQILGQGPKLLIQFQNNGVVDDSQLPKDRFSAERLKGVDSTLKIQPAKLEDSAVYLCASSTTLAGVSYGYTFGSGTRLTVV.

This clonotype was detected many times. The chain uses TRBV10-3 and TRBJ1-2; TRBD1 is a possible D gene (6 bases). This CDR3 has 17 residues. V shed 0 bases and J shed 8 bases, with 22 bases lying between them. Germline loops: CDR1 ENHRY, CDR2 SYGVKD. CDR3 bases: TGTGCCATCAGTGAGTCGGTCAGTGGGGGCTCCACTACCGGCTACACCTTC. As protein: CAISESVSGGSTTGYTF.

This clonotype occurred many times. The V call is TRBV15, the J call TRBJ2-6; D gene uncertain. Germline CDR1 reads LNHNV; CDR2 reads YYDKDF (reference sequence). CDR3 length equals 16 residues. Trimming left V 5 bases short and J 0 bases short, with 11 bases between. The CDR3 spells CATSLWLLSGANVLTF. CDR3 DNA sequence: TGTGCCACCAGCCTATGGCTGCTCTCTGGGGCCAACGTCCTGACTTTC.